The following is a TCR beta chain sequence with its context. What it binds is not known. Some clones are missing from TCRdb's copy, which holds only in-frame ones; the method was immunoSEQ multiplex PCR. Recorded for this sample: roughly 10,000 clones. The data were obtained in a study of synovial regulatory T cells in juvenile arthritis. There are 16 residues in the CDR3. The DNA is unrecorded. The germline CDR1 and CDR2 sequences are KGHSH and LQKENI. Study outcomes and limitations: Largely private between patients, iaTreg TCR repertoires showed partial overlap with synovial Teff and blood CPL repertoires. Compared with other blood Treg cells, inflammation-associated Treg cells had reduced TCR diversity. Synovial Treg CDR3 sequences overlapped more with iaTregs than other circulating Tregs.

Median disease duration was 7 years, range 0.2-19.1. The chain has TRBV18 and TRBJ2-7; TCRdb's D call, TRBD2, is unchecked because there is no DNA. The sequence was collected from a donor under 30 with juvenile idiopathic arthritis. Sequencing was performed on Treg cells from blood. Stated subset: remaining (HLA-DR-negative) circulating blood Treg cells. CDR3 residues: CASSPPGLAATYEQYF.